The 14 T cell receptor beta chains below were found in one sample sequenced in a study of CD8+ T cells in alopecia areata. RNA extraction was followed by reverse transcription into cDNA, which acted as the sequencing template. The table came from immunoSEQ multiplex PCR; TCRdb's copy has only in-frame clones and leaves some out. The sample lists 200,000 to 250,000 clones; 56% were seen once. The sequenced sample consisted of CD8+ T cells sorted from blood. The receptor set was obtained from a human donor in good health.

The chain couples TRBV25-1 to TRBJ2-7; D may match TRBD1 or TRBD2 (5 bases each). Trimming pared 2 bases from V and 5 bases from J, leaving 13 bases between. This CDR3 comprises 14 residues. Germline assignment: CDR1 MGHDK and CDR2 SYGVNS. CDR3 bases: TGTGCCAGCAGTGAAGTGGGTGGGGGTCACGAGCAGTACTTC. Translating it yields CASSEVGGGHEQYF.

The V call is TRBV4-1, the J call TRBJ1-1, with 7 bases matching TRBD1. The CDR3 is 13 amino acids. Germline V gene sequence: CDR1 MGHRA, CDR2 YSYEKL. Losses at the gene ends were 4 bases for V and 4 bases for J; bases not matched to a gene: 3. The DNA for the CDR3 is TGCGCCAGCAGCCGACAGGGAAGCACTGAAGCTTTCTTT. As protein: CASSRQGSTEAFF.

This clone has at least ten counts. The J gene is TRBJ2-6, the V gene TRBV5-1; D is unclear. Trimming removed 0 bases at V and 0 bases at J, with 4 bases between. Per the germline V gene, CDR1 is SGHRS and CDR2 is YFSETQ. The CDR3 extends over 15 amino acids. The chain's CDR3 is CASSLERSGANVLTF. The CDR3 DNA is TGCGCCAGCAGCTTGGAACGCTCTGGGGCCAACGTCCTGACTTTC.

The V call is TRBV6-5, the J call TRBJ1-4; 9 bases align to TRBD1. Trimming took 5 bases from V and 8 from J; bases not matched to a gene: 6. The CDR3 is 14 residues long. Germline assignment: CDR1 MNHEY and CDR2 SVGAGI. CDR3 in DNA: TGTGCCAGCAGTGCGGACAGGGGAGACGAAAAACTGTTTTTT. Translating it yields CASSADRGDEKLFF.

The V call is TRBV29-1, the J call TRBJ2-6, with TRBD1 as a possible D gene (6 bases). V lost 6 bases and J lost 0, with 12 bases in between. Germline V gene sequence: CDR1 SQVTM, CDR2 ANQGSEA. The CDR3 loop spans 15 amino acids. The CDR3 spells CSVSGTPSGANVLTF. Written as DNA, the CDR3 is TGCAGCGTCTCCGGGACACCCTCTGGGGCCAACGTCCTGACTTTC.

The gene calls are TRBV30 and TRBJ1-1; maybe TRBD1 (5 bases). Germline assignment: CDR1 GTSNPN and CDR2 SVGIG (reference sequence). CDR3 length: 12 residues. V lost 3 bases and J 7 bases, leaving 12 bases between the germline ends. This chain's CDR3 is CAWSDSSHEAFF. The CDR3 coding sequence is TGTGCCTGGAGCGACAGCAGCCATGAAGCTTTCTTT.

V is TRBV4-1 and J is TRBJ1-2, with D possibly matching TRBD1 (5 bases). Germline V lookup: CDR1 MGHRA, CDR2 YSYEKL. CDR3 length: 14 amino acids. V lost 4 bases and J lost 7, with 16 bases in between. CDR3 amino acids: CASSPSPGEVGYTF. The CDR3 DNA sequence: TGCGCCAGCAGCCCATCGCCGGGGGAGGTTGGCTACACCTTC.

The CDR3 sequence: CASSHGGNEQFF. DNA of the CDR3: TGTGCCAGCAGCCACGGGGGGAATGAGCAGTTCTTC. The chain has TRBV14 and TRBJ2-1; 7 nucleotides agree with TRBD2. The length of the CDR3 is 12 residues. Germline trimming cut 3 bases from V and 7 bases from J; bases unmatched to any gene: 0. Germline CDR1 reads SGHDN; CDR2 reads FVKESK.

V gene TRBV4-1 combines with J gene TRBJ1-2; D is ambiguous. CDR1 and CDR2 (germline): MGHRA, YSYEKL. Deletions cut 0 bases from V and 1 base from J, with 6 bases between. The CDR3 covers 14 residues. The CDR3 region has the DNA TGCGCCAGCAGCCAAGAGGGGAGTAACTATGGCTACACCTTC. Translated, it gives CASSQEGSNYGYTF.

This clone showed up just a few times. The sample has other DNA sequences that encode this CDR3 too. The chain joins TRBV10-3 to TRBJ2-5, with D unclear. Between the trimmed V and J ends, which lost 2 bases and 4 bases, there was a span of 2 bases. Germline CDR1 reads ENHRY; CDR2 reads SYGVKD. The length of the CDR3 is 11 residues. The CDR3 coding sequence is TGTGCCATCAGTGAGGGAGAGACCCAGTACTTC. Its translation is CAISEGETQYF.

This clone was detected a few times. The rearrangement joins TRBV5-4 to TRBJ1-4; TRBD1 might be the D (5 bases). Trimming stripped 4 bases from V and 0 bases from J, with 19 bases between. In germline, CDR1 is SGHNT, CDR2 YYREEE (reference sequence). The CDR3 has 18 amino acids. This chain's CDR3 is CASSSIGVQHATNEKLFF. As DNA, the CDR3 is TGTGCCAGCAGCAGCATAGGGGTCCAACATGCAACTAATGAAAAACTGTTTTTT.

This clone has more than one count but fewer than ten. The CDR3 here is CASRFDRMSSYEQYF. The CDR3 region has the DNA TGTGCTAGTAGGTTCGACAGGATGAGCTCCTACGAGCAGTACTTC. The chain has TRBV12-5 and TRBJ2-7; weak D call: TRBD1 (6 bases). Trimming cost V 8 bases and J 0 bases, with 17 bases left between them. There are 15 residues in the CDR3. Germline CDR1 and CDR2: LGHNT and FRNRAP.

This clone was detected only a few times. The chain employs TRBV9 and TRBJ2-2, with D hard to call. This CDR3 is 12 amino acids long. The germline gives CDR1 SGDLS, CDR2 YYNGEE. Trimming stripped 6 bases from V and 5 bases from J, with 8 bases between. The CDR3 loop reads CASIGMTGELFF. DNA of the CDR3: TGTGCCAGCATAGGGATGACCGGGGAGCTGTTTTTT.

This clone was observed once. The gene calls are TRBV7-9 and TRBJ2-7; D is perhaps TRBD1 or TRBD2 (5 bases each). From germline, CDR1 is SEHNR and CDR2 FQNEAQ (reference sequence). Trimming pared 4 bases from V and 6 bases from J, leaving 10 bases between. There are 12 residues in the CDR3. The CDR3 sequence: CASSWIGGEQYF. In nucleotides, the CDR3 is TGTGCCAGCAGCTGGATTGGGGGCGAGCAGTACTTC.